One and the same sample provided the 2 T cell receptor beta chains below, sequenced in a study of T cell changes during pregnancy in multiple sclerosis. Sequencing used immunoSEQ multiplex PCR; TCRdb keeps in-frame clones, though not all of them. The table lists roughly 70,000 clones, 85% to 95% of them singletons. Material: peripheral blood, obtained in the third trimester of pregnancy. These TCRs come from a female donor with multiple sclerosis, enrolled in a pregnancy study.

The chain has TRBV5-6 and TRBJ1-5, with D possibly matching TRBD1 (5 bases). This CDR3 region has 13 residues. The germline CDR1 and CDR2 sequences are SGHDT and YYEEEE. V was cut by 2 bases and J by 4 bases, with 7 bases left in between. As DNA, the CDR3 is TGTGCCAGCAGCTTCGGGGGGAATCAGCCCCAGCATTTT. It is translated as CASSFGGNQPQHF.

The chain combines TRBV4-1 with TRBJ2-1, with 8 bases matching TRBD1. Germline V CDR1 and CDR2: MGHRA, YSYEKL. V was pared by 2 bases and J by 8 bases, with 11 bases of the junction left unmatched. The length of the CDR3 is 16 residues. The CDR3 DNA follows: TGCGCCAGCAGCCAAAGCGGGCAGGGGGCTCTCCATGAGCAGTTCTTC. It yields the protein CASSQSGQGALHEQFF.